This TCR beta chain was sequenced in a study of T cells after yellow fever vaccination. Study-level results: Subsequent to the booster, the majority of primary-vaccination clones reappeared (96% CD4, approximately 85% CD8).

A note on this clonotype: The antigen is not known.

V gave up 0 bases and J gave up 2 bases, with 9 bases separating them. The CDR3 consists of 15 residues. From germline, CDR1 is SGHRS and CDR2 YFSETQ. Using its own MiXCR run on the 5' RACE reads, TCRdb lists one record per CDR3 protein. The data contain a few hundred thousand distinct CDR3 sequences, about a sixth of them singletons. Sequenced here: PBMCs, sampled 5 to 6 days after the first yellow fever vaccination. The chain is built from TRBV5-1 and TRBJ1-5; D is uncertain. The TCR originated in a man between 18 and 29 years old who received the YFV17D yellow fever vaccine. For the CDR3, the DNA is TGCGCCAGCAGCTTGGGGGATAATGGCAATCAGCCCCAGCATTTT. Protein product: CASSLGDNGNQPQHF. Full variable domain (remainder filled in from reference TRBV5-1 and TRBJ1-5): KAGVTQTPRYLIKTRGQQVTLSCSPISGHRSVSWYQQTPGQGLQFLFEYFSETQRNKGNFPGRFSGRQFSNSRSEMNVSTLELGDSALYLCASSLGDNGNQPQHFGDGTRLSIL.